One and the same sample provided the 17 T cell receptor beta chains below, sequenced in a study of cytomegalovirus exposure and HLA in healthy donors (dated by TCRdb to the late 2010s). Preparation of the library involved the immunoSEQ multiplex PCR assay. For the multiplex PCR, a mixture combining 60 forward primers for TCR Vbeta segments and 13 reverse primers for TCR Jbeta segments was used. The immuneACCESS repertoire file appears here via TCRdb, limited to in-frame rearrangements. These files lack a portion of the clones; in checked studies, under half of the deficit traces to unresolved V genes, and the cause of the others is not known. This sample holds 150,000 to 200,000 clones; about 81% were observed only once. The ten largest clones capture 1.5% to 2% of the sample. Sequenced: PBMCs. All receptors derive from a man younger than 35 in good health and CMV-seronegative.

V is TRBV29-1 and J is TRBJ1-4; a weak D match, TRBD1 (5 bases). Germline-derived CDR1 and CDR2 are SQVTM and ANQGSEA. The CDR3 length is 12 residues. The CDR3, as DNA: TGCACCATCCTGGGGGGTGGTGAAAAACTGTTTTTT. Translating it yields CTILGGGEKLFF.

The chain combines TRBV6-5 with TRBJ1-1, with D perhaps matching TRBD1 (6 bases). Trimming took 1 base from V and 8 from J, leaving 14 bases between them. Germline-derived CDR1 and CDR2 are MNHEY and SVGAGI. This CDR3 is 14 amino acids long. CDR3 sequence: CASSYYTGMTEAFF. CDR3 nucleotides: TGTGCCAGCAGTTACTACACAGGGATGACCGAAGCTTTCTTT.

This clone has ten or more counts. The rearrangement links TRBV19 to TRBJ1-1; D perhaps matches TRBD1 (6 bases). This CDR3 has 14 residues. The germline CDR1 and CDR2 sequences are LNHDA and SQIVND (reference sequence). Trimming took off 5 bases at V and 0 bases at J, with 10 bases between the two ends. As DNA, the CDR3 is TGTGCCAGTAGTCTAGGACAGATGAACACTGAAGCTTTCTTT. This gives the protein CASSLGQMNTEAFF.

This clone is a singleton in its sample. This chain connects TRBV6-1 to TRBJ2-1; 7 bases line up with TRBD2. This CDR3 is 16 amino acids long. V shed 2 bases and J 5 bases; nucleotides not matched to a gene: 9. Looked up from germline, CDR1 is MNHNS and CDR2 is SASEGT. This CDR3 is CASSEWWGGSNNEQFF. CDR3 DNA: TGTGCCAGCAGTGAATGGTGGGGGGGTTCGAACAATGAGCAGTTCTTC.

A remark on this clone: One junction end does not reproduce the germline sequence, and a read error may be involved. In nucleotides, the CDR3 is TGTTCCAGCAGCCGCGGGGGGGACTCTGGAAACACCATATATTTT. This encodes CSSSRGGDSGNTIYF. The rearrangement uses TRBV7-9 and TRBJ1-3; D is perhaps TRBD1 (5 bases). Germline V gives CDR1 SEHNR, CDR2 FQNEAQ (reference sequence). The CDR3 totals 15 residues.

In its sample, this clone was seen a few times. DNA for the CDR3: TGTGCCAGTAGTTCAGTGGATGAGCAGTTCTTC. As protein: CASSSVDEQFF. This chain uses TRBV19 with TRBJ2-1; D is undetermined. The V end lost 5 bases, the J end lost 8 bases, and 7 bases lay between the germline ends. The CDR3 contains 11 residues. Germline CDR1 and CDR2: LNHDA and SQIVND (reference sequence).

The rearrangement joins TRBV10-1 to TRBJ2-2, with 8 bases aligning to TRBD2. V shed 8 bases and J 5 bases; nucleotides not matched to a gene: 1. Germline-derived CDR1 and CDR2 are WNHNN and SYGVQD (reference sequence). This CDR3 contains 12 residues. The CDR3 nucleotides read TGCGCCAGCCGGGGGGGAACCGGGGAGCTGTTTTTT. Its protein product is CASRGGTGELFF.

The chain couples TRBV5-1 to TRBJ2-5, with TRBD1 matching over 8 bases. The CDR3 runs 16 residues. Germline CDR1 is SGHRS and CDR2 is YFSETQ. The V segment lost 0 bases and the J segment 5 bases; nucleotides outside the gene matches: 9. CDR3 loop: CASSLASFDRGETQYF. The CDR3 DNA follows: TGCGCCAGCAGCTTGGCTTCTTTCGACAGGGGTGAGACCCAGTACTTC.

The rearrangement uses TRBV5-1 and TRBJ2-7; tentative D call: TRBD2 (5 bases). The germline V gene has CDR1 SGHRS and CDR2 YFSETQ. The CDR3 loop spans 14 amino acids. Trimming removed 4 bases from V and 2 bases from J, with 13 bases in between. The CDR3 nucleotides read TGCGCCAGCAGCGCCGGAGACGGGACCTACGAGCAGTACTTC. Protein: CASSAGDGTYEQYF.

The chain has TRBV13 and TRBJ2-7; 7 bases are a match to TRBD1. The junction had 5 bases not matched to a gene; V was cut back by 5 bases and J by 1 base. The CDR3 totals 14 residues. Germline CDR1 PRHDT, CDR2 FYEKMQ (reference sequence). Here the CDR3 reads CASSARDSSYEQYF. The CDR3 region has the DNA TGTGCCAGCAGCGCCCGGGACAGTTCCTACGAGCAGTACTTC.

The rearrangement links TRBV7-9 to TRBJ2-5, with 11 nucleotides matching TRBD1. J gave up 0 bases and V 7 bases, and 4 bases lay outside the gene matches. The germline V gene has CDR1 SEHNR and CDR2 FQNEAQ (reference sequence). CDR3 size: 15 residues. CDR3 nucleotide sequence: TGTGCCAGCACCGGGACAGGGGGAAACCAAGAGACCCAGTACTTC. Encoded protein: CASTGTGGNQETQYF.

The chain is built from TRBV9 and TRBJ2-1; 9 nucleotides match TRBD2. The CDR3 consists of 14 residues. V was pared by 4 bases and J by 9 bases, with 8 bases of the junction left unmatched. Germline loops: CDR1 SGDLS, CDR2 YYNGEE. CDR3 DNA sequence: TGTGCCAGCAGCTCCGGGACTAGCCTGGTTGAGCAGTTCTTC. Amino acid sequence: CASSSGTSLVEQFF.

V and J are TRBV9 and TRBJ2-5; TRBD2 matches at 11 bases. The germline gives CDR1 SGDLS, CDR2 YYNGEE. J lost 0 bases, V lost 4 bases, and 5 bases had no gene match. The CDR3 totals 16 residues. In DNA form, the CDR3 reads TGTGCCAGCAGCACTCGACTAGCGGGGCACCAAGAGACCCAGTACTTC. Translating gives CASSTRLAGHQETQYF.

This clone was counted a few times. The CDR3 loop is CASSRLAGGEDTQYF. For the CDR3, the DNA is TGTGCCAGCAGTCGACTAGCGGGGGGGGAAGATACGCAGTATTTT. The gene calls are TRBV25-1 and TRBJ2-3, with 14 bases matching TRBD2. Germline assignment: CDR1 MGHDK and CDR2 SYGVNS. The CDR3 has 15 amino acids. Losses at the gene ends were 5 bases for V and 5 bases for J; bases not matched to a gene: 3.

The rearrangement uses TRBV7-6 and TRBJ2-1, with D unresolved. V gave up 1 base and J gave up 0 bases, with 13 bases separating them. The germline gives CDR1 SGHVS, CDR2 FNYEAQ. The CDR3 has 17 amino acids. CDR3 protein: CASSLVFGLSSYNEQFF. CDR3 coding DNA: TGTGCCAGCAGCTTAGTTTTCGGGTTGAGCTCCTACAATGAGCAGTTCTTC.

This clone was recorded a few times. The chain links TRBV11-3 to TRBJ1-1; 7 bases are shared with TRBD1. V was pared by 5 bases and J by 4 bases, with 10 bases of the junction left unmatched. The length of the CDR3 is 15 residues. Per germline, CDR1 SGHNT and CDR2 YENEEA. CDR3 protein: CASSTSGGGGTEAFF. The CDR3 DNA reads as TGTGCCAGCAGCACCTCAGGGGGAGGCGGCACTGAAGCTTTCTTT.

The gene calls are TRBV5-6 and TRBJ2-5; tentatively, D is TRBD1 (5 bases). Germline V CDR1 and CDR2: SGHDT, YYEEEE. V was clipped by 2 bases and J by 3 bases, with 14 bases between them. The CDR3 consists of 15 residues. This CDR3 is CASSFWGYSKETQYF. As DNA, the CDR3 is TGTGCCAGCAGCTTTTGGGGCTACTCTAAAGAGACCCAGTACTTC.